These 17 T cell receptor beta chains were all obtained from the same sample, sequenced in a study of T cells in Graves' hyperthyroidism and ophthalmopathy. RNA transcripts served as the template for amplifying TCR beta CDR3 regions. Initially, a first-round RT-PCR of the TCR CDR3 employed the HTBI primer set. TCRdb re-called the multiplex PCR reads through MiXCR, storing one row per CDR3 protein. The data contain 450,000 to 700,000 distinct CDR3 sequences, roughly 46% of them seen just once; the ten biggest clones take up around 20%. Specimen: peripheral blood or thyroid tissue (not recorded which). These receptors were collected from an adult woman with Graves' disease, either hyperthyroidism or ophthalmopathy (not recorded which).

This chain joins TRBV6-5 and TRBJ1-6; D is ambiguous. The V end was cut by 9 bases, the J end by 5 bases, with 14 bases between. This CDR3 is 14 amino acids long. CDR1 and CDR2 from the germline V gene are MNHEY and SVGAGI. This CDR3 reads CASSPWQNNSPLHF. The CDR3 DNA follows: TGTGCCAGTTCGCCATGGCAGAATAATTCACCCCTCCACTTT.

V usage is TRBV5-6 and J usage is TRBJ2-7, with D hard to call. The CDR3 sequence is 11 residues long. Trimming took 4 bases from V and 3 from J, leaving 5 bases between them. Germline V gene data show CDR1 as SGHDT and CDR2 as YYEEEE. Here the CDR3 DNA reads TGTGCCAGCAGCATCGACTACGAGCAGTACTTC. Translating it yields CASSIDYEQYF.

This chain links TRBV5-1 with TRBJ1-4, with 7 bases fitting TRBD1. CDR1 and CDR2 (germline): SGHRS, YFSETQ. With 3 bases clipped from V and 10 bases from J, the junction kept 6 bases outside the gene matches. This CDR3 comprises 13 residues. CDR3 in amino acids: CASSSSPGGKLFF. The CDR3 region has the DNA TGCGCCAGCAGCTCCTCTCCAGGGGGAAAACTGTTTTTT.

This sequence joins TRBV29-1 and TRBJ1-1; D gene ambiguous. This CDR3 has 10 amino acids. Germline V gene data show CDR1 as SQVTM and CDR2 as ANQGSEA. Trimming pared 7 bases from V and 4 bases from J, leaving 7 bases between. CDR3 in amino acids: CSAIGTEAFF. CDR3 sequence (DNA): TGCAGCGCAATAGGCACTGAAGCTTTCTTT.

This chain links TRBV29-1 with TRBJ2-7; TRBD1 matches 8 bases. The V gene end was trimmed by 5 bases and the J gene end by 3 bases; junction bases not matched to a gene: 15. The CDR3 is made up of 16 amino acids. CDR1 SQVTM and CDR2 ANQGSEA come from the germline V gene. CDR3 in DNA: TGCAGCGTTTATACTTTAGTAGGGACAGGTAACTACGAGCAGTACTTC. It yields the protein CSVYTLVGTGNYEQYF.

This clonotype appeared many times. As DNA, the CDR3 is TGTGCCAGCAGCGGACAGGGAGGATGGGCTGAAGCTTTCTTT. It specifies CASSGQGGWAEAFF. The genes are TRBV25-1 and TRBJ1-1; 8 bases are a match to TRBD1. Unmatched junction bases numbered 9, after V lost 6 bases and J lost 6 bases. Germline V gene data show CDR1 as MGHDK and CDR2 as SYGVNS. The CDR3 consists of 14 residues.

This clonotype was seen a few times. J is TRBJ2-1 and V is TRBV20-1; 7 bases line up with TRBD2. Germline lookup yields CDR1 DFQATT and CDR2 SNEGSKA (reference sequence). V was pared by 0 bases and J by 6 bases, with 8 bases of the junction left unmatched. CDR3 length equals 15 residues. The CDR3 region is CSARDLRREINEQFF. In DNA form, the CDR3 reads TGCAGTGCTAGAGATTTACGGCGGGAGATCAATGAGCAGTTCTTC.

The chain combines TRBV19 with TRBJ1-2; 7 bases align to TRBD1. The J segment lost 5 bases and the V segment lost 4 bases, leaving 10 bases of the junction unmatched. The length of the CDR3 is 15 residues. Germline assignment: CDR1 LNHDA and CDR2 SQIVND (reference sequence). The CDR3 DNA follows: TGTGCCAGTAGTAGGCAGGGGGGATACGTATATGGCTACACCTTC. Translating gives CASSRQGGYVYGYTF.

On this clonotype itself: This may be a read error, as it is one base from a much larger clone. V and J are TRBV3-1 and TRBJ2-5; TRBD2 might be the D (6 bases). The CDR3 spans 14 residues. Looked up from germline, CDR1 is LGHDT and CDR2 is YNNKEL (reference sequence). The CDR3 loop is CAGSSQGLGETQYF. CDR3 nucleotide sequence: TGTGCCGGCAGCTCCCAGGGACTGGGAGAGACCCAGTACTTC.

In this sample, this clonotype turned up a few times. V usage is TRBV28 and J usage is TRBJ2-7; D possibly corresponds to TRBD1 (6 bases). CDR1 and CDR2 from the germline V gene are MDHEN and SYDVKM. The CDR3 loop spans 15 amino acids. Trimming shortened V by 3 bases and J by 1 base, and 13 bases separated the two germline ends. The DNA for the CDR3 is TGTGCCAGCAGTTTTAGGGACACAACATCCTACGAGCAGTACTTC. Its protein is CASSFRDTTSYEQYF.

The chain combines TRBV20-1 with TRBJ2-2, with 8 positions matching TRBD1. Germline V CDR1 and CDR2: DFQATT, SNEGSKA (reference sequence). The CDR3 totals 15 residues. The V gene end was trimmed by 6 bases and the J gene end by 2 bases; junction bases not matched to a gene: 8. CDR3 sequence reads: CSARGQGFNTGELFF. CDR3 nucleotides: TGCAGTGCCCGAGGACAGGGTTTCAACACCGGGGAGCTGTTTTTT.

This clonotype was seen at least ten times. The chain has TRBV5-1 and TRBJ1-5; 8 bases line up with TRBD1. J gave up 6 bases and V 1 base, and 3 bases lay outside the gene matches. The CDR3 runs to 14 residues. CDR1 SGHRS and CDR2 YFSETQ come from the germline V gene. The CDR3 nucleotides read TGCGCCAGCAGCTTGTCCGACAGGGGTCAGCCCCAGCATTTT. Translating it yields CASSLSDRGQPQHF.

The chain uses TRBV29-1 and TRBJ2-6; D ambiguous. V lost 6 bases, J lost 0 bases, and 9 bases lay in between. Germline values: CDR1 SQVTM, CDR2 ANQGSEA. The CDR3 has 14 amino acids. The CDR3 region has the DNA TGCAGCGTCGCAGGCTACTCTGGGGCCAACGTCCTGACTTTC. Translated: CSVAGYSGANVLTF.

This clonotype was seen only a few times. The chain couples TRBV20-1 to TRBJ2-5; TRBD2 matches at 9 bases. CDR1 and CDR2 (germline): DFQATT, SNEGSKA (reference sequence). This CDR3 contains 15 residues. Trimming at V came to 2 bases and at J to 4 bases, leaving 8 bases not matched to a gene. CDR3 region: CSARRSSGSGETQYF. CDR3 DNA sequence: TGCAGTGCTAGAAGGAGTAGCGGGAGCGGAGAGACCCAGTACTTC.

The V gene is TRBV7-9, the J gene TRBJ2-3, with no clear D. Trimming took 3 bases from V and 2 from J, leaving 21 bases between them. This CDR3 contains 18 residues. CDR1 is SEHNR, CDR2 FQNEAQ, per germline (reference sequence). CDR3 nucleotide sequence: TGTGCCAGCAGCTTCGACATTATGAGCCAGGAACCCACAGATACGCAGTATTTT. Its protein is CASSFDIMSQEPTDTQYF.

As DNA, the CDR3 is TGTGCCAGCAGTGACCACAGGGGCGCTGAAGCTTTCTTT. This encodes CASSDHRGAEAFF. V usage is TRBV2 and J usage is TRBJ1-1; 7 nucleotides agree with TRBD1. Trimming cost V 3 bases and J 6 bases; bases outside gene matches: 4. The germline V gene has CDR1 SNHLY and CDR2 FYNNEI. The CDR3 length is 13 residues. The full variable domain, in which reference TRBV2 and TRBJ1-1 provide the parts outside the CDR3, is EPEVTQTPSHQVTQMGQEVILRCVPISNHLYFYWYRQILGQKVEFLVSFYNNEISEKSEIFDDQFSVERPDGSNFTLKIRSTKLEDSAMYFCASSDHRGAEAFFGQGTRLTVV.

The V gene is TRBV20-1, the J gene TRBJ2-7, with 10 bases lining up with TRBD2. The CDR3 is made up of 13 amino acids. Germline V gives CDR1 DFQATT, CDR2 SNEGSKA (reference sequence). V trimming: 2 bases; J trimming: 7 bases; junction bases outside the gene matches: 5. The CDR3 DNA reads TGCAGTGCTAGAAGACTAGCGGGCGATGAGCAGTACTTC. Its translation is CSARRLAGDEQYF.